This T cell receptor (beta chain) stems from a study of chemoradiotherapy in HPV16-positive cancers. Across the study: Functional T-cell assays on two HPV16-positive patients' cells defined candidate HPV-specific clones and common TCR motifs.

The study's findings and limits: Candidate HPV-specific clones and E7-related TCR motifs grew in tumor during treatment. In HPV16-positive patients, HPV-responsive T-cell expansion tracked better recurrence-free survival.

Repertoires were sampled repeatedly during chemoradiotherapy. Measured with immunoSEQ multiplex PCR; TCRdb has only the in-frame clones, and not every one. The profile shows around 5,600 clones, 73% of them singletons. The CDR3 is 16 amino acids. Per germline, CDR1 SGDLS and CDR2 YYNGEE. Trimming stripped 3 bases from V and 2 bases from J, with 16 bases between. About this clone: Its matching antigen is unknown.

The specimen was obtained from a patient who underwent chemoradiotherapy. The origin of this receptor is a human donor with HPV-associated anogenital cancer. The rearrangement joins TRBV9 to TRBJ2-3, with D possibly being TRBD2 (6 bases). The CDR3 sequence: CASSATGTYYTDTQYF. The DNA of the CDR3 is TGTGCCAGCAGCGCGACCGGGACTTACTACACAGATACGCAGTATTTT.